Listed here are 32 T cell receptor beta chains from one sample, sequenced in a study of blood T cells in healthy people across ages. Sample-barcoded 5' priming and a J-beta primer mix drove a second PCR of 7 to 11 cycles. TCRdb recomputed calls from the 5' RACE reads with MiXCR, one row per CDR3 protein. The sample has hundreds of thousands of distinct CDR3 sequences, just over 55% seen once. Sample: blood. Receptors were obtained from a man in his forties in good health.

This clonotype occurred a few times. CDR3 loop: CAISEVSGETQYF. Written as DNA, the CDR3 is TGTGCCATCAGTGAGGTTAGCGGGGAGACCCAGTACTTC. V gene TRBV10-3 combines with J gene TRBJ2-5, with 7 bases aligning to TRBD2. The V gene end was trimmed by 2 bases and the J gene end by 5 bases; junction bases not matched to a gene: 2. In germline, CDR1 is ENHRY, CDR2 SYGVKD. This CDR3 spans 13 amino acids.

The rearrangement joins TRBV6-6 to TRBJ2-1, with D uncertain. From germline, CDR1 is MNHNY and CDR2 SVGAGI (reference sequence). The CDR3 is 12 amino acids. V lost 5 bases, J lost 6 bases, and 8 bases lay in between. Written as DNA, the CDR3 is TGTGCCAGCAGTCCGGTATCCAATGAGCAGTTCTTC. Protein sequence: CASSPVSNEQFF.

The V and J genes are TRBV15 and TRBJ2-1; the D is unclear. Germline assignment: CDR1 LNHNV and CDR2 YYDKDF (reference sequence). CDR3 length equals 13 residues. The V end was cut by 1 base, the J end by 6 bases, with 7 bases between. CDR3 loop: CATSRGQSNEQFF. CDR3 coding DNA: TGTGCCACCAGCAGAGGCCAGAGCAATGAGCAGTTCTTC.

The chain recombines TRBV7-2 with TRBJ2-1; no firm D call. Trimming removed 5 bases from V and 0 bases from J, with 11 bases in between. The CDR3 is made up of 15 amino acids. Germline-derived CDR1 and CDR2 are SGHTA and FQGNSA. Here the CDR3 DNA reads TGTGCCAGCAGCGTATCGCCGGGCTCCTACAATGAGCAGTTCTTC. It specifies CASSVSPGSYNEQFF.

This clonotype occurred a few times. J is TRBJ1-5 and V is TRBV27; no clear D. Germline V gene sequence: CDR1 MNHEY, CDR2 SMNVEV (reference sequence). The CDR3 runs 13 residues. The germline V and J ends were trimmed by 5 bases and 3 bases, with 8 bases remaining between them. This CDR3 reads CASSEGNNQPQHF. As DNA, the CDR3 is TGTGCCAGCAGTGAGGGAAACAATCAGCCCCAGCATTTT.

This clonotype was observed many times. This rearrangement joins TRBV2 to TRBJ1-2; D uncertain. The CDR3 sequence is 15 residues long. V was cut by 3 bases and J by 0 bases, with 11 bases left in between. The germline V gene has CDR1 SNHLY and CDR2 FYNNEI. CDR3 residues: CASSDNRATNYGYTF. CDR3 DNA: TGTGCCAGCAGTGATAACAGAGCGACTAACTATGGCTACACCTTC.

The CDR3, as DNA: TGCGCCAGCAGCGTCCAGGGACTAGCCTACGAGCAGTACTTC. This codes for CASSVQGLAYEQYF. The chain has TRBV5-1 and TRBJ2-4; TRBD2 matches at 8 bases. The end of the DNA fits TRBJ2-7 better, so the J call may be wrong. The CDR3 runs to 14 residues. Looked up from germline, CDR1 is SGHRS and CDR2 is YFSETQ.

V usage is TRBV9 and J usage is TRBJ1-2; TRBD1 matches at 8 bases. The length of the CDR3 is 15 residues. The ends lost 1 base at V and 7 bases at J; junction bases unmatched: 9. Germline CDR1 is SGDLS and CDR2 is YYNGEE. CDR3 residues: CASSVIKGQAGGYTF. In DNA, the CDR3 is TGTGCCAGCAGCGTAATTAAGGGACAGGCCGGTGGCTACACCTTC. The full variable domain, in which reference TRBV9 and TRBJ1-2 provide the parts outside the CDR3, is DSGVTQTPKHLITATGQRVTLRCSPRSGDLSVYWYQQSLDQGLQFLIQYYNGEERAKGNILERFSAQQFPDLHSELNLSSLELGDSALYFCASSVIKGQAGGYTFGSGTRLTVV.

CDR3: CASSRKQGSGTSGVFTDTQYF. For the CDR3, the DNA is TGCGCCAGCAGCCGCAAGCAGGGCTCCGGGACTAGCGGAGTTTTTACAGATACGCAGTATTTT. The genes are TRBV4-3 and TRBJ2-3; 11 bases fit TRBD2. Germline V gene sequence: CDR1 LGHNA, CDR2 YSLEER. This CDR3 has 21 amino acids. V trimming: 4 bases; J trimming: 3 bases; junction bases outside the gene matches: 21.

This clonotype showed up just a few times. The CDR3 protein is CASSLVIGSGQPQHF. In DNA, the CDR3 is TGTGCCAGCAGCTTAGTCATCGGCAGCGGACAGCCCCAGCATTTT. The chain links TRBV7-2 to TRBJ1-5; D not certain. The CDR3 spans 15 residues. Germline lookup yields CDR1 SGHTA and CDR2 FQGNSA. Trimming removed 1 base at V and 7 bases at J, with 14 bases between.

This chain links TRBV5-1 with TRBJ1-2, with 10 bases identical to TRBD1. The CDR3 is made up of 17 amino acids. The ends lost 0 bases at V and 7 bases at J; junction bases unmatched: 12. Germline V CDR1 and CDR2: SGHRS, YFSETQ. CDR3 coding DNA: TGCGCCAGCAGCTTGGCCCCCCTGGGACAGGGGACTGTTGGCTACACCTTC. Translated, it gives CASSLAPLGQGTVGYTF.

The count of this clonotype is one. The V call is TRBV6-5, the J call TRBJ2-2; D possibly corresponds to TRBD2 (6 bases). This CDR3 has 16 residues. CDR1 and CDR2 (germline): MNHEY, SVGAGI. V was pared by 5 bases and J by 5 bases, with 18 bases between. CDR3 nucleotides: TGTGCCAGCAGTCACGGGGAGGCAGTAGGGACCGGGGAGCTGTTTTTT. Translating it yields CASSHGEAVGTGELFF.

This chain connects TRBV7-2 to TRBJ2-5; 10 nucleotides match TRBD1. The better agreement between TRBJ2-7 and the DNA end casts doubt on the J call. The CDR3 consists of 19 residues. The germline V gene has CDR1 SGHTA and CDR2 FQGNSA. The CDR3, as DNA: TGTGCCAGCAGCTTAGTCGCCCTCGGGACAGGGGAGTTGGGCTACGAGCAGTACTTC. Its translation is CASSLVALGTGELGYEQYF.

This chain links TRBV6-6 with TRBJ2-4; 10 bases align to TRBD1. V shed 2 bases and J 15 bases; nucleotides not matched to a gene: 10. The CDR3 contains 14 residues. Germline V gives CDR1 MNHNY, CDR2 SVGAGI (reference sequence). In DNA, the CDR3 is TGTGCCAGCAGTTACACTCCGGACAGGGGGGACGCGTACTTC. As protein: CASSYTPDRGDAYF.

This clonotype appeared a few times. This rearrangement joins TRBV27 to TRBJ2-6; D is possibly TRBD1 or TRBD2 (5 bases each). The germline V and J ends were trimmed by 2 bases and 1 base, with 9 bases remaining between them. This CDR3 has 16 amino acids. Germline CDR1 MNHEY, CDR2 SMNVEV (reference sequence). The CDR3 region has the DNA TGTGCCAGCAGTTTAGGGGGACCATCTGGGGCCAACGTCCTGACTTTC. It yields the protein CASSLGGPSGANVLTF.

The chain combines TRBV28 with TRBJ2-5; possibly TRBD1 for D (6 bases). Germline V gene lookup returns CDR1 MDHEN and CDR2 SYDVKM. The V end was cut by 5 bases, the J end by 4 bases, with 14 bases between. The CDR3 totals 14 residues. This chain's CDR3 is CASSLTGNLETQYF. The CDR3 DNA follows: TGTGCCAGCAGTCTAACAGGGAACCTAGAGACCCAGTACTTC.

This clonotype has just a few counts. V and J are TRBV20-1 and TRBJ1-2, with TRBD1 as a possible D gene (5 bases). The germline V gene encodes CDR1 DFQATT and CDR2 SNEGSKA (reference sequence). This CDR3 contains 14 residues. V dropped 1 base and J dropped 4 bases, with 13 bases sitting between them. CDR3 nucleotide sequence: TGCAGTGCTAGAGCGGAGGGGTCCTTCTATGGCTACACCTTC. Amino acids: CSARAEGSFYGYTF.

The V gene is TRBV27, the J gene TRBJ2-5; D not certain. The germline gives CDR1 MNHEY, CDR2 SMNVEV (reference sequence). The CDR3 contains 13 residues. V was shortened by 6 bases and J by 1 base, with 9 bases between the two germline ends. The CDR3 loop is CASRLSGQETQYF. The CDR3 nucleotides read TGTGCCAGCAGGCTTTCGGGCCAAGAGACCCAGTACTTC.

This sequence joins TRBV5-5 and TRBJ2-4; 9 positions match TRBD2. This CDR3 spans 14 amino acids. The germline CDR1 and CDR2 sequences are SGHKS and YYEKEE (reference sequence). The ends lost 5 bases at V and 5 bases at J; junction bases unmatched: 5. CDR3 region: CASSVAGVENIQYF. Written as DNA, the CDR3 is TGTGCCAGCAGTGTAGCGGGGGTCGAAAACATTCAGTACTTC.

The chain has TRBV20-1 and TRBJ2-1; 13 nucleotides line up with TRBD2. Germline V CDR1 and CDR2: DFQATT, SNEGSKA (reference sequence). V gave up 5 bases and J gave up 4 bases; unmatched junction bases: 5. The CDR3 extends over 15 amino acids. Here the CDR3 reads CSADGTSGTYNEQFF. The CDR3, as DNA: TGCAGTGCTGACGGGACTAGCGGGACTTACAATGAGCAGTTCTTC.

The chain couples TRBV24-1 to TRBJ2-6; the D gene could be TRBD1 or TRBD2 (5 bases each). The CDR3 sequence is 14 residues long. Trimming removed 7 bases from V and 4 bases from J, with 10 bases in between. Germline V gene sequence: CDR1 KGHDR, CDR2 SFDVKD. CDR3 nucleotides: TGTGCCACCAGCCCCCGGGGCGGGGCCAACGTCCTGACTTTC. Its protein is CATSPRGGANVLTF.

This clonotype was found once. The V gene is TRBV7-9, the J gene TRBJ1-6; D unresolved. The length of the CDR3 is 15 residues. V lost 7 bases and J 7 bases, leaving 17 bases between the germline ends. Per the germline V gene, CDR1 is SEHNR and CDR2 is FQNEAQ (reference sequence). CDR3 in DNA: TGTGCCAGCACCGTGGGCACCTTTGGAAATTCACCCCTCCACTTT. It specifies CASTVGTFGNSPLHF.

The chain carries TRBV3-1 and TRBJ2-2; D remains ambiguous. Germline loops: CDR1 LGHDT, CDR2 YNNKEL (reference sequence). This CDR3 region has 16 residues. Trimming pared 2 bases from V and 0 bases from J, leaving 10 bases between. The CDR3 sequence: CASSQSLGTNTGELFF. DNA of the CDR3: TGTGCCAGCAGCCAATCCCTGGGGACGAACACCGGGGAGCTGTTTTTT.

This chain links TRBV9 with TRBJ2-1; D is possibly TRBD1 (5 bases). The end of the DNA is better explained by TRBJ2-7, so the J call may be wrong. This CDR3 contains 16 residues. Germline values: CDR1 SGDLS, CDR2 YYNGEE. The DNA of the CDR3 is TGTGCCAGCAGCGTAGACGGTAAGGACATCTCCTACGAGCAGTACTTC. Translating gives CASSVDGKDISYEQYF.

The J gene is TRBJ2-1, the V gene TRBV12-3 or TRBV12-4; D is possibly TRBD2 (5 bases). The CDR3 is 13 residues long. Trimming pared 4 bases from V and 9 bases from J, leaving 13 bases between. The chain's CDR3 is CASSSRGFGEQFF. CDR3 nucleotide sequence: TGTGCCAGCAGTTCTCGAGGGTTTGGTGAGCAGTTCTTC.

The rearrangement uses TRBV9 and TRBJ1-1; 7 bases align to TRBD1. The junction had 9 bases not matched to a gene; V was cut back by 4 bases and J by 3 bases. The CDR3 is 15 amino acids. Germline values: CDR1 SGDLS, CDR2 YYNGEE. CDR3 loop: CASSPPNRGDTEAFF. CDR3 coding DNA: TGTGCCAGCAGCCCTCCCAACAGGGGCGACACTGAAGCTTTCTTT.

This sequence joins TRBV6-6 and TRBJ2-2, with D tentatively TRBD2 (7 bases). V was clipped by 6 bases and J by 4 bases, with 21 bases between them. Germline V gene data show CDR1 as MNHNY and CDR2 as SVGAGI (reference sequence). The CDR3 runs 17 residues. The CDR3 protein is CASRDLGAGAPTGELFF. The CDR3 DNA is TGTGCCAGCAGGGACCTAGGGGCGGGGGCTCCCACCGGGGAGCTGTTTTTT.

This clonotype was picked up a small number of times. The CDR3 sequence: CASSQDPGGAVQETQYF. The CDR3 nucleotides read TGTGCCAGCAGCCAAGATCCAGGGGGGGCGGTACAAGAGACCCAGTACTTC. This rearrangement joins TRBV4-2 to TRBJ2-5, with D perhaps matching TRBD1 or TRBD2 (7 bases each). Germline lookup yields CDR1 LGHNA and CDR2 YNFKEQ. The CDR3 sequence is 17 residues long. V was cut by 0 bases and J by 2 bases, with 16 bases left in between.

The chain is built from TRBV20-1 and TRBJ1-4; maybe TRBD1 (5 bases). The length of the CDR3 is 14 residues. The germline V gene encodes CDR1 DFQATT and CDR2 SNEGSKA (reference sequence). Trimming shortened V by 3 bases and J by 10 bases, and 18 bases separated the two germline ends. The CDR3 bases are TGCAGTGCTAGCTTTTCAGGGAGGAGTGGAAAACTGTTTTTT. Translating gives CSASFSGRSGKLFF.

DNA of the CDR3: TGTGCCAGCAGTTTAATTGGGTATACTCAGCCCCAGCATTTT. As protein: CASSLIGYTQPQHF. V is TRBV27 and J is TRBJ1-5, with D unresolved. This CDR3 region has 14 residues. Germline assignment: CDR1 MNHEY and CDR2 SMNVEV (reference sequence). The V gene lost 2 bases and the J gene lost 6 bases, with 11 bases spanning the gap.

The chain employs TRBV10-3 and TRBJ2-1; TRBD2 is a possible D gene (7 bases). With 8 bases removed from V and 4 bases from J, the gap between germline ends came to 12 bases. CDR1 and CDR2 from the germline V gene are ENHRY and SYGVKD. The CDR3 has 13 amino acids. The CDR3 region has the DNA TGTGCCATCGAGGGGGGGCAGTACAATGAGCAGTTCTTC. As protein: CAIEGGQYNEQFF.

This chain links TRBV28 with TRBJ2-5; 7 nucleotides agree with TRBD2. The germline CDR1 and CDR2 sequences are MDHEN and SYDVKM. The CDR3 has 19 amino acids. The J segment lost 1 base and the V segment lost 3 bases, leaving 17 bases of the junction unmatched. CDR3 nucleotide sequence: TGTGCCAGCAGTTTCCTGGGGATTGGGGCGGGGGTCCCCCAAGAGACCCAGTACTTC. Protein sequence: CASSFLGIGAGVPQETQYF.